The clone carrying this TCR beta chain was picked up many times. What it binds is not known. This sample is drawn from a study of molecular identifiers for immune sequencing clone quantification. TCRdb independently ran MiXCR on the PCR reads; one entry per CDR3 protein. The repertoire includes about 630,000 distinct CDR3 sequences, about 25% of them detected once, and approximately 0.75% sits in the top ten. Findings of the study overall: Single-cell amounts of spiked Jurkat TCR RNA were reportedly detectable among some 1 million naive cells. Clones exceeding 20 RNA copies carried over 97% of effector molecules but under 1% of naive-cell molecules. Barcodes shared by identical TCR molecules could lead to underestimated sizes of highly expanded clones.

Naive CD8 T cells, phenotype CD8+CD4-CCR7+CD45RA+, were sorted. This CDR3 spans 14 amino acids. Germline CDR1 and CDR2: MNHNS and SASEGT. V lost 3 bases and J 5 bases, leaving 13 bases between the germline ends. This sequence was found in a human donor in good health. Some libraries in this study had Jurkat cell RNA spiked in. Input material: naive CD8+ T cells from blood, with Jurkat cell RNA spiked in. Subset noted: FACS-sorted CD8+CD4-CCR7+CD45RA+ naive T cells. The chain combines TRBV6-1 with TRBJ1-1; no clear D gene. The CDR3 DNA is TGTGCCAGCAGTGATGGGGTCCCGGGAACTGAAGCTTTCTTT. Its translation is CASSDGVPGTEAFF.